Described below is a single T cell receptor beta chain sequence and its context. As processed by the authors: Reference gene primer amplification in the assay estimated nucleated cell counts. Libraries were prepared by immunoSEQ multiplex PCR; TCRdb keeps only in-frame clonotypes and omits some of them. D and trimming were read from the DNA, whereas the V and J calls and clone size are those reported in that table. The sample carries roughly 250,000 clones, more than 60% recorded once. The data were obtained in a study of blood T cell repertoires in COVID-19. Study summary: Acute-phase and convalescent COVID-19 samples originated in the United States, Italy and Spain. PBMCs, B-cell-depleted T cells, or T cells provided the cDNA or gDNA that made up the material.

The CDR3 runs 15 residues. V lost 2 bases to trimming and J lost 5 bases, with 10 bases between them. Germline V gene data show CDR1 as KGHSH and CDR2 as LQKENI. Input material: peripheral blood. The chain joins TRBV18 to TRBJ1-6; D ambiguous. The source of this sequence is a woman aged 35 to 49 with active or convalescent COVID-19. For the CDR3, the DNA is TGTGCCAGCTCACCAAGCTTCCGAGATAATTCACCCCTCCACTTT. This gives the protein CASSPSFRDNSPLHF. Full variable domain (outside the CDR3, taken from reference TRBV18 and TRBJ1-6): NAGVMQNPRHLVRRRGQEARLRCSPMKGHSHVYWYRQLPEEGLKFMVYLQKENIIDESGMPKERFSAEFPKEGPSILRIQQVVRGDSAAYFCASSPSFRDNSPLHFGNGTRLTVT.